This T cell receptor (beta chain) appears in the sequencing data of a study of T cells during gluten challenge in celiac disease (dated by TCRdb to the late 2010s). Turning to the overall study: Paired single-cell TCR sequencing was done for about seven challenge participants who showed a significant increase in HLA-DQ:gluten tetramer-binding T cells. Blood was collected at baseline, day 6 and day 14 of the challenge, whereas duodenal biopsies were collected at baseline and day 14. On the Illumina MiSeq, paired-end 250 bp sequencing was performed for single-cell libraries and paired-end 300 bp sequencing was performed for bulk libraries. General study outcomes and caveats: The circulating gluten-specific T cells hit their peak on day 6, and the day-6 repertoire seemed to be made up largely of expanded preexisting memory clonotypes. Across several patients, roughly 11-45% of single-cell TCR-alpha/beta clonotypes at the latest time point were also present at baseline; bulk data gave about 52-55%. On day 6, circulating gluten-specific T cells had a lower sample-corrected Shannon diversity, showing that clonal expansion increased.

The library was generated by single-cell sequencing. Sequenced on an Illumina MiSeq. Three nested PCRs using multiplexed primers that cover all TRA and TRB V genes were used to amplify paired single-cell TCR-alpha and TCR-beta sequences. In the authors' own workflow: Selected pRESTO steps were used to preprocess reads, and IMGT/HighV-QUEST was used to assign V, D, J genes and CDR3 junctions. Single cells were retained only when identified as valid singletons with at most three chains, each chain being supported by 100 or more reads. Clonotypes were defined as identical paired TCR-alpha/beta nucleotide sequences, and negligible cross-contamination was indicated by cross-patient sharing of only around 0.22%. In samples with more than 20 cells, repertoire diversity was estimated using an undersampling-corrected Shannon index. Through fastp at Q25 and MiXCR, TCRdb rebuilt clones from the public reads, retaining in-frame beta chains. CDR3 protein duplicates are merged, each entry listing the most common genes and DNA. The V and J calls were determined by TCRdb, not by the authors. The table for this sample records 99 distinct CDR3 sequences.

Treated celiac disease patients on a gluten-free diet underwent a 14-day oral dietary gluten challenge to study recall of gluten-specific T cells. Live lamina propria cells were gated as tetramer-binding CD3+ CD8- CD4+ T cells, excluding CD11c, CD14, CD15, CD19 and CD56 cells. An Aria II cell sorter was used to sort cells as single cells, and also in bulk when tetramer-positive cells were relatively plentiful. At baseline and on day 14, roughly eight duodenal biopsies were obtained from every challenged patient. Cryopreserved lamina propria cell suspensions were obtained from biopsies through removal of epithelium with EDTA, digestion with collagenase, homogenization and filtration. Thawed cells were stained with a pool of PE-conjugated HLA-DQ:gluten tetramers presenting immunodominant gluten epitopes before sorting of tetramer-binding CD4+ T cells. In its sample, this clonotype comes out as large (0.1 to 1%). Within one base of it there is no much larger clone, and no base qualities were kept.

Sequencing was performed on gluten-specific CD4+ T cells sorted from the duodenum using tetramers, taken at baseline or on day 14 of gluten challenge (not recorded which). This TCR derives from a male donor with celiac disease.

The encoded CDR3 is CASSTGLAGAETQYF. DNA sequence: TGCGCCAGCAGTACGGGACTAGCGGGAGCTGAGACCCAGTACTTC. This chain joins TRBV5-1 to TRBJ2-5, and 14 junctional nucleotides match TRBD2. V and J are trimmed by 5 bases and 5 bases, and the gene matches miss 5 bases of the junction. Per the germline V gene, SGHRS is the CDR1 and YFSETQ is the CDR2. Measured from the cysteine to the phenylalanine, the CDR3 is 15 residues long. Here the CDR3 DNA is all that survives: 45 bases in frame from base 1.